The sequence of this T cell receptor delta chain was determined in a study of gammadelta T cells in human blood. TCRdb re-analyzed the RT-PCR reads via CATT. The repertoire includes fewer than 350 delta-chain clones, 17% of them detected once, and around 28% sits in the top ten. Germline V CDR1 and CDR2: TSWWSYY, QGS. The CDR3 has 17 residues. The ends were cut back, 3 bases at V and 0 bases at J, with 17 bases in the middle. Relative to its sample, this clone is large. The chain has TRDV1 and TRDJ1; D may be TRDD3 (6 bases). This clonotype originated in a human donor. Sequenced material: non-Vgamma9Vdelta2 gamma-delta T cells from infant blood. CDR3: CALGEFTVWDNTDKLIF. DNA for the CDR3: TGTGCTCTTGGGGAGTTTACGGTGTGGGATAACACCGATAAACTCATCTTT.